The present entry profiles one TCR beta chain with its context. In the original analysis: The assay estimated nucleated cells by amplifying reference gene primers. The data were produced by immunoSEQ multiplex PCR, yet TCRdb's version contains in-frame clones alone and is incomplete. Clonal size and the V and J genes are those of that table, whereas D and trimming came from the DNA. The sample comprises 85,000 to 110,000 clones, roughly nine tenths of which are singletons, and under 4% rests with the top ten. The length of the CDR3 is 14 residues. This sample was included in a study of blood T cell repertoires in COVID-19. Looking at the study overall: Sites in the United States, Italy and Spain provided acute and convalescent COVID-19 samples. PBMCs, B-cell-depleted T cells, or T cells were the source of the cDNA or gDNA that made up the material.

Specimen: peripheral blood. The receptor was isolated from a man over 45 in a cohort sampled during active COVID-19. The chain is built from TRBV21-1 and TRBJ1-2; the table's D call, TRBD1, was not checked against the DNA. TRBV21-1 is deemed a pseudogene. The CDR3 region has the DNA TGTGCCAGCAGCAAAGAGGGGATTGCTTATGGCTACACCTTC. This gives the protein CASSKEGIAYGYTF.